The clone carrying this T cell receptor beta chain has a handful of counts. The antigen remains unidentified. The source of the sample is a study of cytomegalovirus exposure and HLA in healthy donors. Whole-study results and caveats: Researchers counted 164 TCR beta chains as cytomegalovirus-associated. With high specificity and sensitivity, the classifier reportedly diagnosed cytomegalovirus status.

Likely unrecorded immune exposures existed in these nominally healthy donors. PCR involved 60 Vbeta and 13 Jbeta primers. Generated by immunoSEQ multiplex PCR, the TCRdb table keeps only in-frame clones and is missing some. The data contain around 150,000 clones, around 75% of them singletons. V lost 2 bases, J lost 0 bases, and 4 bases stayed unmatched. The CDR3 sequence is 18 residues long. Per germline, CDR1 LGHNA and CDR2 YNFKEQ. The origin of this receptor is a man aged 18 to 30 in good health and CMV-seronegative. What was sequenced was PBMCs. The V gene is TRBV4-2, the J gene TRBJ2-2; the match to TRBD2 covers 12 bases. The CDR3 region has the DNA TGTGCCAGCAGCCAAAGGACTAGCGGGACCTCGAACACCGGGGAGCTGTTTTTT. It translates to CASSQRTSGTSNTGELFF.